The sequence of this T cell receptor beta chain was determined in a study of Ad26.COV2.S vaccination and SARS-CoV-2 variants. Study in general: The COV1001 Ad26.COV2.S trial arm included the donor. General study points: In TCR breadth and depth analyses, total T cell responses may have been underestimated.

Measured with immunoSEQ multiplex PCR; TCRdb has only the in-frame clones, and not every one. The data show about 400,000 clones, with 70% to 90% seen just once and 1.9% held by the top ten. In the case of this clone: Its antigen remains unidentified.

CDR3 length: 13 residues. Germline CDR1 reads MDHEN; CDR2 reads SYDVKM. V lost 6 bases, J lost 7 bases, and 15 bases lay in between. The treatment here: around 19 received Ad26.COV2.S at low or high dose, single or two shots; several received placebo; per-sample allocation not given. Material that was analyzed had been drawn on day 63 after the first vaccine or placebo injection. This material consisted of peripheral blood, taken in a trial of Ad26.COV2.S vaccine versus placebo. The source of this sequence is a person aged 18 to 59 who received the Ad26.COV2.S COVID-19 vaccine or a placebo. V usage is TRBV28 and J usage is TRBJ2-5, with a possible D match to TRBD1 (6 bases). The CDR3 DNA is TGTGCCAGCAGGGGGACAAACCGGGGGACCCAGTACTTC. Amino acid sequence: CASRGTNRGTQYF.